The clone carrying this TCR beta chain counts as medium-sized (0.01 to 0.1%) by frequency. Its antigen is as yet unknown. The CDR3 end falls 3 residues outside the read, so it is completed with the germline J gene. CDR1 is SGHDN and CDR2 is FVKESK in the germline V gene. The CDR3 runs 15 residues. The junction had 6 bases not matched to a gene; V was cut back by 4 bases and J by 2 bases. This sample is drawn from a study of T cells in women clearing cervical HPV infection. As for the study in general: Case blood drawn at lesion detection; control blood after infection cleared. For cases, blood was sampled a median approximately 150 days after lesion detection, interquartile range roughly 85 to 220 days. Study-level points and caveats: It is unknown whether associations predate infection; no effector/memory or HPV-specific sorting.

The table came from immunoSEQ multiplex PCR; TCRdb's copy has only in-frame clones and leaves some out. In all, the sample yields roughly 8,300 clones. The clonotype was recovered from a woman aged 18 to 75 with a cervical HPV16 infection that either progressed to CIN3+ or cleared (not recorded which). Sample: blood buffy coat. The chain couples TRBV14 to TRBJ2-3; TRBD2 aligns across 7 bases. The CDR3 bases that were read are TGTGCCAGCAGCCTATCTAGCGGATACACAGATACG. It specifies CASSLSSGYTDT. The whole CDR3 protein reads CASSLSSGYTDTQYF.